The clone carrying this T cell receptor (beta chain) was recorded many times. Its antigen is not identified. These data come from a study of T cells in Graves' hyperthyroidism and ophthalmopathy. Study results and caveats: Blood also carried most thyroid clonotypes expanded above 0.001.

V was clipped by 3 bases and J by 4 bases, with 18 bases between them. Germline V lookup: CDR1 SQVTM, CDR2 ANQGSEA. The CDR3 runs to 15 residues. Authors of the study amplified TCR beta CDR3 regions from RNA transcripts. The TCR CDR3 first-round RT-PCR relied on the HTBI primer set. TCRdb ran MiXCR on the multiplex PCR reads and lists one entry per CDR3 protein. The table lists fewer than 250,000 distinct CDR3 sequences, about 16% of them singletons, with about 29% in the top ten. The receptor's source is a woman aged 18-29 years with Graves' ophthalmopathy. The sample taken for sequencing was blood. This chain connects TRBV29-1 to TRBJ1-1; tentative D call: TRBD1 (6 bases). The CDR3 nucleotides read TGCAGCGTTGATAAAGGCCTGGGGGCGGTCACTGAAGCTTTCTTT. Its translation is CSVDKGLGAVTEAFF.